The clone carrying this T cell receptor (beta chain) was counted at least ten times. Its antigen is unknown. The entry originates in a study of neurological immune-mediated disorders. Study details: Within the group of 34 multiple sclerosis patients, roughly 30 were relapsing-remitting, while 3 were secondary progressive. Findings and caveats of the study: Phylogenetic grouping put 18 of 34 multiple sclerosis patients' repertoires into one related-CDR3 cluster, a possible signature.

cDNA was made by 5'RACE with 10-nucleotide random UMIs. Over 180 million TCR-beta sequences (from 15-18 subjects) were yielded by each sequencing run. TCRdb redid the calling of the 5' RACE reads with MiXCR, one entry per CDR3 protein. Here the sample spans about 46,000 distinct CDR3 sequences, roughly 4.4% being singletons. Germline V CDR1 and CDR2: SGHRS, YFSETQ. V was shortened by 0 bases and J by 5 bases, with 11 bases between the two germline ends. The CDR3 spans 14 residues. This sequence originates from a woman aged 55-75 years with multiple sclerosis. The chain uses TRBV5-1 and TRBJ2-5, with unresolved D. Sequences were obtained from PBMCs. The DNA for the CDR3 is TGCGCCAGCAGCTTGGTGGCAGGCGAGGAGACCCAGTACTTC. Translation: CASSLVAGEETQYF. Full variable domain (remainder filled in from reference TRBV5-1 and TRBJ2-5): KAGVTQTPRYLIKTRGQQVTLSCSPISGHRSVSWYQQTPGQGLQFLFEYFSETQRNKGNFPGRFSGRQFSNSRSEMNVSTLELGDSALYLCASSLVAGEETQYFGPGTRLLVL.